The present T cell receptor beta chain was sequenced within a study of CD8+CD57+ T cells in acquired aplastic anemia. In the study overall: Mean yield of DNA from sorted CD4+ and CD8+ cells was approximately 3 ug. CD4+ cells from healthy donors averaged approximately 9.8 million reads. Overall study results and limits: Patients and healthy controls showed no significant CD8+ Simpson's diversity difference. Researchers report that around 29 CD8+ CDR3 sequences appeared in both patients and controls.

This clonotype was counted only a few times. The antigen remains undetermined. CDR3 length: 13 amino acids. Trimming left V 3 bases short and J 6 bases short, with 11 bases between. Germline V gene lookup returns CDR1 KGHDR and CDR2 SFDVKD. Profiles of TCR beta VDJ and CDR3 were generated from a genomic DNA template. TCRdb reprocessed the reads via MiXCR and lists one record per CDR3 protein. Of about 64,000 distinct CDR3 sequences in the sample, about 50% were seen once. Sequencing used sorted CD4+, CD8+, or CD8+CD57+ T cells (not recorded which) from PBMCs. The rearrangement uses TRBV24-1 and TRBJ2-7, with a possible D match to TRBD1 (6 bases). The sequence was obtained from a human donor in good health, serving as a control. CDR3 nucleotides: TGTGCCACCAGTGATCCGGGACACCCCGAGCAGTACTTC. Protein sequence: CATSDPGHPEQYF.